The 30 T cell receptor beta chains listed next were all sequenced from one sample in a study of blood T cell repertoires in COVID-19. Assay used: immunoSEQ multiplex PCR; TCRdb lists only in-frame clones, some missing. The sample holds 80,000 to 95,000 clones; roughly 84% are singletons and the top ten take about 20%. The sequenced material came from peripheral blood. These receptor sequences come from a woman older than 75 in a cohort sampled during active or convalescent COVID-19.

The chain couples TRBV3-1 (or the pseudogene TRBV3-2) to TRBJ1-1; no clear D gene. This CDR3 is 19 amino acids long. V was shortened by 0 bases and J by 5 bases, with 25 bases between the two germline ends. Germline values: CDR1 LGHDT, CDR2 YNNKEL (reference sequence). The CDR3 coding sequence is TGTGCCAGCAGCCAAGATAGCCTTTCCGAGGGAGCTCCAGAAACTGAAGCTTTCTTT. Its protein is CASSQDSLSEGAPETEAFF.

The chain uses TRBV24-1 and TRBJ1-6; the D gene is possibly TRBD1 (6 bases). With 9 bases removed from V and 10 bases from J, the gap between germline ends came to 15 bases. This CDR3 is 13 amino acids long. Germline-derived CDR1 and CDR2 are KGHDR and SFDVKD. The CDR3 coding sequence is TGTGCCACCCAACCGGGGGGGGGCTCACCCCTCCACTTT. It codes for CATQPGGGSPLHF.

This chain links TRBV18 with TRBJ2-1, with 7 bases identical to TRBD1. The V and J ends lost 5 bases and 6 bases, in that order; junction bases with no gene match: 19. This CDR3 has 18 residues. Per germline, CDR1 KGHSH and CDR2 LQKENI. CDR3 in amino acids: CASSSSFPLGGAGNEQFF. The CDR3 bases are TGTGCCAGCTCATCATCCTTTCCCCTAGGGGGCGCTGGCAATGAGCAGTTCTTC.

The chain combines TRBV11-1 with TRBJ1-1; TRBD1 might be the D (6 bases). Trimming cost V 6 bases and J 3 bases, with 14 bases left between them. The CDR3 sequence is 14 residues long. The germline CDR1 and CDR2 sequences are SGHAT and FQDESV (reference sequence). CDR3 protein: CASSSYRDDTEAFF. In DNA, the CDR3 is TGTGCCAGCAGTTCCTACAGGGACGACACTGAAGCTTTCTTT.

The V call is TRBV5-4, the J call TRBJ2-5; D is possibly TRBD1 (5 bases). The CDR3 length is 16 residues. CDR1 is SGHNT and CDR2 is YYREEE in the germline V gene (reference sequence). Trimming took 2 bases from V and 2 from J, leaving 16 bases between them. CDR3: CASSFSGRVGQETQYF. CDR3 DNA sequence: TGTGCCAGCAGCTTTAGTGGCAGGGTAGGGCAAGAGACCCAGTACTTC.

This chain links TRBV20-1 with TRBJ2-2, with 8 bases aligning to TRBD1. Germline CDR1 is DFQATT and CDR2 is SNEGSKA (reference sequence). The CDR3 is 15 residues long. With 3 bases clipped from V and 7 bases from J, the junction kept 10 bases outside the gene matches. The CDR3 is CSASYGQGAVGELFF. The CDR3 coding sequence is TGCAGTGCTAGTTATGGGCAGGGGGCTGTCGGGGAGCTGTTTTTT.

The J gene is TRBJ2-3, the V gene TRBV11-3; D remains unclear. CDR1 and CDR2 from the germline V gene are SGHNT and YENEEA. V was cut by 5 bases and J by 8 bases, with 17 bases left in between. CDR3 length equals 14 residues. The CDR3 coding sequence is TGTGCCAGCAGCCTCTCCCCCGGGTCGAGTACGCAGTATTTT. Protein: CASSLSPGSSTQYF.

The chain joins TRBV28 to TRBJ1-2, with TRBD1 matching 11 bases. Germline V gene lookup returns CDR1 MDHEN and CDR2 SYDVKM. The CDR3 covers 15 residues. With V trimmed by 6 bases and J by 8 bases, 11 bases remained unmatched. Written as DNA, the CDR3 is TGTGCCAGCAGGAAACAAGGACAGGGGGCGCGGGGCTACACCTTC. Its translation: CASRKQGQGARGYTF.

J is TRBJ2-2 and V is TRBV6-4; D uncertain. Looked up from germline, CDR1 is MRHNA and CDR2 is SNTAGT. Trimming took 6 bases from V and 4 from J, leaving 12 bases between them. The CDR3 is made up of 14 amino acids. DNA for the CDR3: TGTGCCAGCAGCGGCGGCGTGGGCACCGGGGAGCTGTTTTTT. This gives the protein CASSGGVGTGELFF.

This clone has a handful of counts. This chain joins TRBV10-1 and TRBJ2-3; 13 bases match TRBD2. Germline CDR1 is WNHNN and CDR2 is SYGVQD (reference sequence). The V gene end was trimmed by 4 bases and the J gene end by 3 bases; junction bases not matched to a gene: 4. The CDR3 consists of 16 residues. The CDR3 region is CASSGTSGSGTDTQYF. CDR3 coding DNA: TGCGCCAGCAGTGGGACTAGCGGGAGTGGGACAGATACGCAGTATTTT.

V is TRBV27 and J is TRBJ1-1; D is undetermined. With 7 bases removed from V and 1 base from J, the gap between germline ends came to 16 bases. The CDR3 consists of 15 residues. CDR1 and CDR2 from the germline V gene are MNHEY and SMNVEV (reference sequence). CDR3 residues: CASTAGGVWNTEAFF. The CDR3 coding sequence is TGTGCCAGCACGGCGGGTGGGGTGTGGAACACTGAAGCTTTCTTT.

The chain has TRBV6-5 and TRBJ1-1, with unresolved D. Trimming removed 6 bases from V and 1 base from J, with 9 bases in between. The CDR3 has 13 amino acids. Germline CDR1 reads MNHEY; CDR2 reads SVGAGI. CDR3 bases: TGTGCCAGCAGGTCCGGGGAGAACACTGAAGCTTTCTTT. Amino acids: CASRSGENTEAFF.

In its sample, this clone was seen a few times. V gene TRBV4-2 combines with J gene TRBJ1-2; D not resolved. The length of the CDR3 is 14 residues. Germline CDR1 is LGHNA and CDR2 is YNFKEQ. V was clipped by 0 bases and J by 4 bases, with 9 bases between them. CDR3 protein: CASSQELEGYGYTF. The CDR3 nucleotides read TGTGCCAGCAGCCAAGAGTTGGAGGGCTATGGCTACACCTTC.

The chain uses TRBV5-1 and TRBJ2-3; D might be TRBD2 (6 bases). The CDR3 is 15 residues long. CDR1 SGHRS and CDR2 YFSETQ come from the germline V gene. V shed 1 base and J shed 2 bases, with 11 bases lying between them. CDR3: CASSLTVLATDTQYF. The DNA of the CDR3 is TGCGCCAGCAGCTTGACAGTACTAGCCACAGATACGCAGTATTTT.

This sequence joins TRBV4-2 and TRBJ2-1; 12 positions agree with TRBD2. Germline V CDR1 and CDR2: LGHNA, YNFKEQ. Trimming removed 6 bases from V and 6 bases from J; junction bases left unmatched: 12. This CDR3 has 17 residues. The CDR3 DNA follows: TGTGCCAGCAGTCCCTCAACCCGGACTAGCGGGGCCAATGAGCAGTTCTTC. This codes for CASSPSTRTSGANEQFF.

The chain is built from TRBV11-2 and TRBJ2-2; TRBD2 is a possible D gene (5 bases). V lost 1 base and J 3 bases, leaving 9 bases between the germline ends. The length of the CDR3 is 15 residues. Germline V gives CDR1 SGHAT, CDR2 FQNNGV. The CDR3 DNA is TGTGCCAGCAGCTTAGGAACTAGTTACACCGGGGAGCTGTTTTTT. Translation: CASSLGTSYTGELFF.

Remarks on this clone: The identical CDR3 is also encoded by other nucleotide sequences in the sample. The chain uses TRBV5-1 and TRBJ1-2, with 8 bases aligning to TRBD1. Per germline, CDR1 SGHRS and CDR2 YFSETQ. V trimming: 5 bases; J trimming: 5 bases; junction bases outside the gene matches: 8. The CDR3 runs 14 residues. The CDR3 sequence is CASSSTGGSYGYTF. CDR3 DNA sequence: TGCGCCAGCAGTAGTACAGGGGGTAGTTATGGCTACACCTTC.

This rearrangement joins TRBV28 to TRBJ2-3, with D unclear. V was pared by 7 bases and J by 4 bases, with 12 bases between. Germline CDR1 reads MDHEN; CDR2 reads SYDVKM. The CDR3 sequence is 13 residues long. The CDR3 reads CASIPGRADTQYF. CDR3 in DNA: TGTGCCAGCATCCCGGGTCGGGCAGATACGCAGTATTTT.

The chain recombines TRBV6-5 with TRBJ1-1; no clear D. V was pared by 4 bases and J by 0 bases, with 12 bases between. Germline V CDR1 and CDR2: MNHEY, SVGAGI. The CDR3 length is 15 residues. CDR3 nucleotide sequence: TGTGCCAGCAGTTTGAGGCAGAACTTGAACACTGAAGCTTTCTTT. This gives the protein CASSLRQNLNTEAFF.

The chain employs TRBV5-6 and TRBJ1-1; D not resolved. V lost 0 bases, J lost 0 bases, and 15 bases lay in between. The CDR3 runs to 17 residues. Germline loops: CDR1 SGHDT, CDR2 YYEEEE. The CDR3 is CASSLGWADYMNTEAFF. In DNA, the CDR3 is TGTGCCAGCAGCTTGGGTTGGGCAGACTACATGAACACTGAAGCTTTCTTT.

The V call is TRBV2, the J call TRBJ2-7, with 10 bases matching TRBD1. Germline loops: CDR1 SNHLY, CDR2 FYNNEI. The CDR3 extends over 16 amino acids. V gave up 5 bases and J gave up 5 bases; unmatched junction bases: 12. CDR3 nucleotides: TGTGCCAGCAGTTACACCACCGGGACAGGGGTGGACGAGCAGTACTTC. It translates to CASSYTTGTGVDEQYF. The variable domain in full, with the rest retrieved from reference TRBV2 and TRBJ2-7, is EPEVTQTPSHQVTQMGQEVILRCVPISNHLYFYWYRQILGQKVEFLVSFYNNEISEKSEIFDDQFSVERPDGSNFTLKIRSTKLEDSAMYFCASSYTTGTGVDEQYFGPGTRLTVT.

The chain is built from TRBV13 and TRBJ2-1; 8 bases align to TRBD1. Trimming removed 6 bases from V and 4 bases from J; junction bases left unmatched: 8. In germline, CDR1 is PRHDT, CDR2 FYEKMQ (reference sequence). This CDR3 is built from 15 residues. The CDR3 protein is CASSRSDRDYNEQFF. The DNA of the CDR3 is TGTGCCAGCAGTCGTTCGGACAGGGATTACAATGAGCAGTTCTTC.

The chain links TRBV3-1 (or the pseudogene TRBV3-2) to TRBJ1-4; D gene uncertain. Germline CDR1 is LGHDT and CDR2 is YNNKEL (reference sequence). The CDR3 is 15 amino acids. Trimming stripped 4 bases from V and 0 bases from J, with 9 bases between. The CDR3 coding sequence is TGTGCCAGCAGCCCTACCCTTGCAACTAATGAAAAACTGTTTTTT. Translating gives CASSPTLATNEKLFF.

This chain joins TRBV3-1 (or the pseudogene TRBV3-2) and TRBJ2-1, with D possibly TRBD2 on 6 matching bases. Germline V gene sequence: CDR1 LGHDT, CDR2 YNNKEL (reference sequence). Trimming removed 4 bases from V and 9 bases from J, with 22 bases in between. There are 16 residues in the CDR3. In DNA form, the CDR3 reads TGTGCCAGCAGCCCCCGCCAGACTAGACTTTTAGGTGAGCAGTTCTTC. Protein: CASSPRQTRLLGEQFF.

The J gene is TRBJ1-1, the V gene TRBV5-1; 10 bases agree with TRBD1. J lost 3 bases, V lost 3 bases, and 5 bases had no gene match. The CDR3 has 15 amino acids. Germline assignment: CDR1 SGHRS and CDR2 YFSETQ. DNA of the CDR3: TGCGCCAGCAGCTCCGGGACAGGGGCGTACACTGAAGCTTTCTTT. As protein: CASSSGTGAYTEAFF. Full variable domain (outside the CDR3, taken from reference TRBV5-1 and TRBJ1-1): KAGVTQTPRYLIKTRGQQVTLSCSPISGHRSVSWYQQTPGQGLQFLFEYFSETQRNKGNFPGRFSGRQFSNSRSEMNVSTLELGDSALYLCASSSGTGAYTEAFFGQGTRLTVV.

This clone showed up just a few times. The chain links TRBV2 to TRBJ2-1; D possibly corresponds to TRBD2 (7 bases). Per germline, CDR1 SNHLY and CDR2 FYNNEI. V gave up 5 bases and J gave up 4 bases, with 15 bases separating them. CDR3 length equals 15 residues. CDR3 DNA sequence: TGTGCCAGCAGTCCCCGAAGGGGGGGTTACAATGAGCAGTTCTTC. It codes for CASSPRRGGYNEQFF.

This clone was found a few times. V is TRBV30 and J is TRBJ2-5; weak D call: TRBD1 (5 bases). This CDR3 comprises 12 residues. Germline V gene sequence: CDR1 GTSNPN, CDR2 SVGIG (reference sequence). The germline V and J ends were trimmed by 2 bases and 5 bases, with 9 bases remaining between them. CDR3 DNA sequence: TGTGCCTGGAGTATCTGGGGCGAGACCCAGTACTTC. It encodes CAWSIWGETQYF. Together with reference TRBV30 and TRBJ2-5, the CDR3 gives the full variable domain: SQTIHQWPATLVQPVGSPLSLECTVEGTSNPNLYWYRQAAGRGLQLLFYSVGIGQISSEVPQNLSASRPQDRQFILSSKKLLLSDSGFYLCAWSIWGETQYFGPGTRLLVL.

J is TRBJ2-5 and V is TRBV7-8, with D hard to call. The length of the CDR3 is 15 residues. Trimming left V 5 bases short and J 5 bases short, with 18 bases between. Germline CDR1 SGHVS, CDR2 FQNEAQ. Here the CDR3 reads CASSPEGRSWETQYF. CDR3 bases: TGTGCCAGCAGCCCCGAAGGTCGGAGTTGGGAGACCCAGTACTTC.

This sequence joins TRBV2 and TRBJ2-5; D not certain. This CDR3 spans 13 amino acids. Germline CDR1 SNHLY, CDR2 FYNNEI. Trimming pared 7 bases from V and 1 base from J, leaving 10 bases between. CDR3 nucleotide sequence: TGTGCCAGCACTGGAGTAAGCCAAGAGACCCAGTACTTC. Residues: CASTGVSQETQYF.

This chain's CDR3 is CASRLAGSQAGHYEQYV. The CDR3 coding sequence is TGTGCAAGTCGCTTAGCGGGCAGCCAAGCGGGGCACTACGAGCAGTACGTC. This chain connects TRBV12-2 to TRBJ2-7; the table's D call of TRBD2 was not tested on the DNA. TRBV12-2 is a recognized pseudogene. The CDR3 totals 17 residues.